Shown below are 28 T cell receptor beta chains from a single sample sequenced in a study of shared T cell receptors in the human thymus. Sequenced by immunoSEQ multiplex PCR; TCRdb stores in-frame clones only, minus some. The sample lists hundreds of thousands of clones, 80% to 90% occurring once. The sample also formed part of further work on human thymus T cells.

Source material: thymocytes. The receptors were gathered from a girl less than two years old with a congenital heart defect.

This clone was picked up a small number of times. The chain links TRBV28 to TRBJ1-6; perhaps TRBD1 as D (5 bases). CDR3 length equals 15 residues. Germline V gives CDR1 MDHEN, CDR2 SYDVKM. V was cut by 6 bases and J by 10 bases, with 19 bases left in between. CDR3 sequence: CASSLLGGRRSPLHF. The CDR3 nucleotides are TGTGCCAGCAGCCTTTTGGGGGGGAGGAGATCACCCCTCCACTTT.

This chain uses TRBV27 with TRBJ2-5; 7 bases agree with TRBD2. This CDR3 has 13 amino acids. Germline values: CDR1 MNHEY, CDR2 SMNVEV (reference sequence). Trimming took 8 bases from V and 5 from J; bases not matched to a gene: 8. DNA of the CDR3: TGTGCCAGCGGCCATGGGGGGGTGGAGACCCAGTACTTC. Translating gives CASGHGGVETQYF.

This chain uses TRBV6-1 with TRBJ2-5, with D possibly TRBD1 on 6 matching bases. This CDR3 contains 14 residues. The V end was cut by 1 base, the J end by 1 base, with 7 bases between. Germline assignment: CDR1 MNHNS and CDR2 SASEGT. DNA for the CDR3: TGTGCCAGCAGTGAAGACAGGGCCCAAGAGACCCAGTACTTC. It yields the protein CASSEDRAQETQYF.

V usage is TRBV13 and J usage is TRBJ2-5; 8 nucleotides agree with TRBD1. Germline-derived CDR1 and CDR2 are PRHDT and FYEKMQ (reference sequence). This CDR3 spans 21 amino acids. Trimming cost V 2 bases and J 5 bases; bases outside gene matches: 25. CDR3 residues: CASSLRSRGLGGGQGAETQYF. The CDR3 DNA sequence: TGTGCCAGCAGCTTAAGATCCCGGGGTTTAGGTGGTGGTCAGGGGGCGGAGACCCAGTACTTC.

V usage is TRBV9 and J usage is TRBJ1-1; D not resolved. This CDR3 spans 15 amino acids. The ends were cut back, 3 bases at V and 3 bases at J, with 15 bases in the middle. Germline V gives CDR1 SGDLS, CDR2 YYNGEE. This CDR3 is CASSADPGPDTEAFF. The CDR3 DNA follows: TGTGCCAGCAGCGCCGACCCTGGGCCCGACACTGAAGCTTTCTTT.

V is TRBV1 and J is TRBJ2-7; TRBD2 is taken as the D call from the table, unchecked against the DNA. TRBV1 is noted as a pseudogene. The CDR3 has 17 residues. The CDR3 nucleotides read TGCACCAGCAGCCAAGCCCTATCTAGCGGGGGGCCCCACGAGCAGTACTTC. Protein sequence: CTSSQALSSGGPHEQYF.

This chain links TRBV19 with TRBJ1-5; no clear D. V lost 5 bases and J 0 bases, leaving 26 bases between the germline ends. The CDR3 is 20 residues long. The germline V gene has CDR1 LNHDA and CDR2 SQIVND (reference sequence). In DNA form, the CDR3 reads TGTGCCAGTAGTGAACGAAACCGGAGTCATCGGGGATATAGCAATCAGCCCCAGCATTTT. Translated: CASSERNRSHRGYSNQPQHF.

The chain combines TRBV15 with TRBJ2-1, with D tentatively TRBD1 (6 bases). The germline gives CDR1 LNHNV, CDR2 YYDKDF (reference sequence). The CDR3 covers 15 residues. V was shortened by 0 bases and J by 5 bases, with 11 bases between the two germline ends. CDR3 bases: TGTGCCACCAGCAGAGATCGGCAGGGGCACAATGAGCAGTTCTTC. Translation: CATSRDRQGHNEQFF.

V gene TRBV4-1 combines with J gene TRBJ2-1; unclear D gene. There are 15 residues in the CDR3. Germline assignment: CDR1 MGHRA and CDR2 YSYEKL. V was shortened by 1 base and J by 4 bases, with 11 bases between the two germline ends. The CDR3 nucleotides are TGCGCCAGCAGCCAAGTCCTTAGCCCGTACAATGAGCAGTTCTTC. This encodes CASSQVLSPYNEQFF.

The CDR3 sequence: CAISESRTSGGDEQFF. CDR3 DNA: TGTGCCATCAGTGAGTCGAGGACTAGCGGGGGGGATGAGCAGTTCTTC. V and J are TRBV10-3 and TRBJ2-1; TRBD2 aligns across 15 bases. CDR1 is ENHRY and CDR2 is SYGVKD in the germline V gene. Trimming cost V 0 bases and J 8 bases; bases outside gene matches: 2. The CDR3 consists of 16 residues.

The chain employs TRBV19 and TRBJ1-5; no definite D call. Trimming took 5 bases from V and 0 from J, leaving 14 bases between them. The germline gives CDR1 LNHDA, CDR2 SQIVND (reference sequence). The CDR3 runs to 16 residues. CDR3 amino acids: CASSHPIEDSNQPQHF. CDR3 sequence (DNA): TGTGCCAGTAGTCACCCTATAGAGGATAGCAATCAGCCCCAGCATTTT. Full variable domain (outside the CDR3, taken from reference TRBV19 and TRBJ1-5): DGGITQSPKYLFRKEGQNVTLSCEQNLNHDAMYWYRQDPGQGLRLIYYSQIVNDFQKGDIAEGYSVSREKKESFPLTVTSAQKNPTAFYLCASSHPIEDSNQPQHFGDGTRLSIL.

A word on this clone: Other DNA sequences in the same sample also yield this CDR3. The chain joins TRBV19 to TRBJ1-6; perhaps TRBD1 as D (5 bases). The V end lost 4 bases, the J end lost 5 bases, and 6 bases lay between the germline ends. Germline CDR1 and CDR2: LNHDA and SQIVND (reference sequence). This CDR3 has 13 residues. For the CDR3, the DNA is TGTGCCAGTAGTACCAGGGATAATTCACCCCTCCACTTT. This sequence encodes CASSTRDNSPLHF.

The gene calls are TRBV13 and TRBJ2-7; 8 nucleotides match TRBD2. Per germline, CDR1 PRHDT and CDR2 FYEKMQ (reference sequence). V shed 0 bases, J shed 4 bases, and the junction held 5 bases outside the gene matches. This CDR3 spans 15 amino acids. DNA of the CDR3: TGTGCCAGCAGCTTAGGGCCGGGGGGGCTTTACGAGCAGTACTTC. Translating it yields CASSLGPGGLYEQYF.

The chain has TRBV4-3 and TRBJ2-7; D unresolved. The CDR3 loop spans 14 amino acids. V lost 4 bases to trimming and J lost 3 bases, with 13 bases between them. In germline, CDR1 is LGHNA, CDR2 YSLEER. In nucleotides, the CDR3 is TGCGCCAGCAGCCTCCGGGTAGGCCTCTACGAGCAGTACTTC. Its translation is CASSLRVGLYEQYF.

This clone was seen a single time. The genes are TRBV19 and TRBJ1-5; a possible D gene is TRBD1 (5 bases). Trimming cost V 7 bases and J 0 bases, with 13 bases left between them. The CDR3 consists of 15 residues. CDR1 and CDR2 (germline): LNHDA, SQIVND (reference sequence). For the CDR3, the DNA is TGTGCCAGTACCCCAGGACATAATAGCAATCAGCCCCAGCATTTT. Its translation: CASTPGHNSNQPQHF.

This chain connects TRBV9 to TRBJ2-5; 13 nucleotides agree with TRBD2. Germline CDR1 and CDR2: SGDLS and YYNGEE. The CDR3 is 21 residues long. Germline trimming cut 4 bases from V and 4 bases from J; bases unmatched to any gene: 22. CDR3 coding DNA: TGTGCCAGCAGCCGCTTGGTTTCGGAGACTAGCGGGGGGCTCGGGCGAGAGACCCAGTACTTC. This encodes CASSRLVSETSGGLGRETQYF.

The J gene is TRBJ1-1, the V gene TRBV19, with TRBD1 identical over 9 bases. Germline CDR1 LNHDA, CDR2 SQIVND (reference sequence). The CDR3 is 16 residues long. V lost 0 bases and J lost 3; bases outside the gene matches: 5. The CDR3 loop reads CASSIDRRDRDTEAFF. The DNA for the CDR3 is TGTGCCAGTAGTATAGATCGCCGGGACAGGGACACTGAAGCTTTCTTT.

The chain is built from TRBV9 and TRBJ1-5, with TRBD1 as a possible D gene (5 bases). V was cut by 4 bases and J by 9 bases, with 14 bases left in between. The V gene's germline CDR1 is SGDLS and CDR2 YYNGEE. CDR3 size: 13 residues. CDR3 DNA sequence: TGTGCCAGCAGCTGGGGGGGGAAGGGGCCCCAGCATTTT. This gives the protein CASSWGGKGPQHF.

The CDR3, as DNA: TGTGCCAGCTCACCACATCCGGGACAGAACACCGGGGAGCTGTTTTTT. This codes for CASSPHPGQNTGELFF. The chain has TRBV18 and TRBJ2-2; a possible D gene is TRBD1 (6 bases). From germline, CDR1 is KGHSH and CDR2 LQKENI. The CDR3 has 16 amino acids. V was clipped by 1 base and J by 1 base, with 10 bases between them.

The chain employs TRBV6-1 and TRBJ2-5; weak D call: TRBD1 (5 bases). The CDR3 spans 13 residues. Germline V gene data show CDR1 as MNHNS and CDR2 as SASEGT. V was pared by 7 bases and J by 1 base, with 10 bases between. DNA of the CDR3: TGTGCCAGCATGGGCCAGGGCCAAGAGACCCAGTACTTC. Its protein product is CASMGQGQETQYF.

This rearrangement joins TRBV5-1 to TRBJ2-5; tentative D call: TRBD1 (7 bases). Trimming removed 4 bases from V and 4 bases from J, with 20 bases in between. The CDR3 length is 16 residues. Per germline, CDR1 SGHRS and CDR2 YFSETQ. The CDR3 DNA sequence: TGCGCCAGCAGCGGAGCGTACAGGGGACTGGGAGAGACCCAGTACTTC. Its translation: CASSGAYRGLGETQYF.

A note on this clone: This same CDR3 is encoded by further DNA sequences in the sample. CDR3 DNA: TGTGCCAGCAGCGTTGGGGGGGACTCTGGAAACACCATATATTTT. This codes for CASSVGGDSGNTIYF. The chain has TRBV9 and TRBJ1-3; possible D gene TRBD1, 5 bases. CDR1 SGDLS and CDR2 YYNGEE come from the germline V gene. Trimming removed 2 bases from V and 0 bases from J, with 9 bases in between. CDR3 length equals 15 residues. Based on the CDR3 plus reference TRBV9 and TRBJ1-3, the full variable domain is DSGVTQTPKHLITATGQRVTLRCSPRSGDLSVYWYQQSLDQGLQFLIQYYNGEERAKGNILERFSAQQFPDLHSELNLSSLELGDSALYFCASSVGGDSGNTIYFGEGSWLTVV.

The chain recombines TRBV27 with TRBJ2-3; D is possibly TRBD2 (5 bases). V gave up 4 bases and J gave up 6 bases, with 14 bases separating them. CDR1 and CDR2 (germline): MNHEY, SMNVEV (reference sequence). There are 14 residues in the CDR3. CDR3 residues: CASSSRLIVDTQYF. The CDR3 DNA reads as TGTGCCAGCAGTTCCCGACTAATTGTGGATACGCAGTATTTT.

The chain couples TRBV5-6 to TRBJ1-6, with TRBD1 identical over 10 bases. CDR3 length equals 18 residues. CDR1 and CDR2 (germline): SGHDT, YYEEEE. With V trimmed by 2 bases and J by 11 bases, 16 bases remained unmatched. This CDR3 reads CASSLLRTGGYPGTPLHF. CDR3 nucleotide sequence: TGTGCCAGCAGCTTACTCCGGACAGGGGGGTACCCAGGGACACCCCTCCACTTT. Full variable domain (remainder filled in from reference TRBV5-6 and TRBJ1-6): DAGVTQSPTHLIKTRGQQVTLRCSPKSGHDTVSWYQQALGQGPQFIFQYYEEEERQRGNFPDRFSGHQFPNYSSELNVNALLLGDSALYLCASSLLRTGGYPGTPLHFGNGTRLTVT.

This clone appeared a single time. The V gene is TRBV19, the J gene TRBJ2-2; TRBD1 is a possible D gene (5 bases). CDR1 and CDR2 from the germline V gene are LNHDA and SQIVND (reference sequence). V gave up 4 bases and J gave up 7 bases, with 13 bases separating them. CDR3 length equals 14 residues. The CDR3 nucleotides are TGTGCCAGTAGTACAGGCAGGGTTGTCGGGGAGCTGTTTTTT. Translated, it gives CASSTGRVVGELFF.

V usage is TRBV10-2 and J usage is TRBJ2-1; TRBD2 matches at 12 bases. The junction had 6 bases not matched to a gene; V was cut back by 6 bases and J by 6 bases. Germline CDR1 and CDR2: WSHSY and SAAADI. The CDR3 spans 15 residues. CDR3 in DNA: TGCGCCAGCAGCACGGGACTAGCGGGCCTCAATGAGCAGTTCTTC. Its protein is CASSTGLAGLNEQFF.

This clone was observed a few times. The V call is TRBV27, the J call TRBJ1-6; 11 bases are shared with TRBD1. There are 21 residues in the CDR3. After removal of 2 bases from V and 0 bases from J, the junction contained 12 bases not matched to a gene. Germline V lookup: CDR1 MNHEY, CDR2 SMNVEV (reference sequence). CDR3 DNA sequence: TGTGCCAGCAGTTTACAAAATCGGGACAGGGGGTCTGGCTCCTATAATTCACCCCTCCACTTT. Translating gives CASSLQNRDRGSGSYNSPLHF.

The rearrangement links TRBV2 to TRBJ2-5, with D maybe TRBD2 (6 bases). Per germline, CDR1 SNHLY and CDR2 FYNNEI. This CDR3 has 16 residues. V was cut by 5 bases and J by 0 bases, with 16 bases left in between. Written as DNA, the CDR3 is TGTGCCAGCAGTCCCCGGGACTCACGAAACCAAGAGACCCAGTACTTC. It yields the protein CASSPRDSRNQETQYF.